This TCR beta chain was recovered during a study of blood T cell repertoires in COVID-19. Looking at the study overall: The samples span acute and convalescent COVID-19 from the United States, Italy and Spain.

Generated by immunoSEQ multiplex PCR, the TCRdb table keeps only in-frame clones and is missing some. The sample carries about 120,000 clones, roughly 80% recorded once. Per germline, CDR1 ENHRY and CDR2 SYGVKD. The CDR3 has 14 amino acids. The V end lost 5 bases, the J end lost 0 bases, and 10 bases lay between the germline ends. This sequence originates from a man over 45 with acute or convalescent COVID-19. Sequenced material: peripheral blood. The J gene is TRBJ1-1, the V gene TRBV10-3; tentative D call: TRBD1 (6 bases). The CDR3 spells CAISSTGLNTEAFF. CDR3 nucleotide sequence: TGTGCCATCAGTTCTACAGGGTTGAACACTGAAGCTTTCTTT.